This record concerns one T cell receptor (beta chain) sequence. As yet, its antigen is unknown. This sample is drawn from a study of regulatory T cells in long-lasting Graves disease. Study findings and constraints: Favoring TRBV28, TRBJ1-2 and TRBJ2-5 was a feature seen in persistent disease.

Library construction for TCR beta used iRepertoire HTBI primers and Arm-PCR of CDR3 regions. From the multiplex PCR reads, TCRdb called clonotypes with MiXCR, one entry per CDR3 protein. Here the sample spans 450,000 to 700,000 distinct CDR3 sequences, around an eighth being singletons. V was cut by 4 bases and J by 4 bases, with 16 bases left in between. The CDR3 contains 15 residues. Germline V CDR1 and CDR2: MNHEY, SVGAGI. Time point in this sample: newly diagnosed GD, antithyroid drugs for less than 3 months. PBMCs were the source of the RNA used for TCR sequencing. These data also featured in a second study, about T cells in Graves' hyperthyroidism and ophthalmopathy. From that study: Patients with ophthalmopathy were separated from those with stable hyperthyroidism by a 13 V-J model.

The input for sequencing was peripheral blood mononuclear cells (PBMCs), taken at new diagnosis, from a patient treated with antithyroid drugs. The chain couples TRBV6-5 to TRBJ1-2, with D possibly TRBD1 on 6 matching bases. The receptor comes from a man younger than 40 with Graves disease. The CDR3 coding sequence is TGTGCCAGCAGTTCAAACACCGGGACATTCTATGGCTACACCTTC. It is translated as CASSSNTGTFYGYTF.